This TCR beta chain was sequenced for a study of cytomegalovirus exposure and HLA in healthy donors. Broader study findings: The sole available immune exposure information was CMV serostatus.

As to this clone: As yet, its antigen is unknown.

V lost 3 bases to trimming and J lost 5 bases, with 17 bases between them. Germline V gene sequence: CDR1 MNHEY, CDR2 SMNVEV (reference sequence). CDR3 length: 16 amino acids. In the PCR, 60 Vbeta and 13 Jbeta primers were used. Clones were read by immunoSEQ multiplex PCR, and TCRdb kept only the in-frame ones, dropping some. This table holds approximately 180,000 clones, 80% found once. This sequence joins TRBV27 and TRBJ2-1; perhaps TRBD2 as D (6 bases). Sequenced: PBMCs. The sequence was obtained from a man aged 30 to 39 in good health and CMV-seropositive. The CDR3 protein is CASSFLTGEYHNEQFF. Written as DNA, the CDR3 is TGTGCCAGCAGTTTTTTAACGGGAGAGTACCACAATGAGCAGTTCTTC.